This TCR beta chain was captured in a study of cytomegalovirus exposure and HLA in healthy donors. 60 Vbeta and 13 Jbeta primers were used in PCR. Generated by immunoSEQ multiplex PCR, the TCRdb table keeps only in-frame clones and is missing some. Of some 120,000 clones in the sample, 77% were seen once. The count of this clone is one. This CDR3 spans 17 amino acids. J lost 6 bases, V lost 6 bases, and 13 bases had no gene match. CDR1 is MDHEN, CDR2 SYDVKM, per germline. This receptor was obtained from a man in his late teens or twenties in good health and CMV-seropositive. The V and J genes are TRBV28 and TRBJ1-6, with 8 bases identical to TRBD1. Source material: PBMCs. CDR3: CASRGKDRVRTNSPLHF. In DNA, the CDR3 is TGTGCCAGCAGGGGTAAGGACAGGGTTAGGACTAATTCACCCCTCCACTTT.